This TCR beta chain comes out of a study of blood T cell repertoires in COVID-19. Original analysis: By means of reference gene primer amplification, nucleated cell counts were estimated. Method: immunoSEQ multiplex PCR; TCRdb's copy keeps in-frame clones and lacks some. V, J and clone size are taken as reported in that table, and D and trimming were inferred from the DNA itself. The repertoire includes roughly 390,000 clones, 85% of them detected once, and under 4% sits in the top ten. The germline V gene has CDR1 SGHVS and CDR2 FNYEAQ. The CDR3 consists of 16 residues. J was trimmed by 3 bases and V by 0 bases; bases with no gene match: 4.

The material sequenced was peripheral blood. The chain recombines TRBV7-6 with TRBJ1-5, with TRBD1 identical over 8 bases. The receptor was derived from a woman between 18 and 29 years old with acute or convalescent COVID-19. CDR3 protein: CASSLALGQANQPQHF. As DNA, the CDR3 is TGTGCCAGCAGCTTAGCGCTGGGACAGGCCAATCAGCCCCAGCATTTT.